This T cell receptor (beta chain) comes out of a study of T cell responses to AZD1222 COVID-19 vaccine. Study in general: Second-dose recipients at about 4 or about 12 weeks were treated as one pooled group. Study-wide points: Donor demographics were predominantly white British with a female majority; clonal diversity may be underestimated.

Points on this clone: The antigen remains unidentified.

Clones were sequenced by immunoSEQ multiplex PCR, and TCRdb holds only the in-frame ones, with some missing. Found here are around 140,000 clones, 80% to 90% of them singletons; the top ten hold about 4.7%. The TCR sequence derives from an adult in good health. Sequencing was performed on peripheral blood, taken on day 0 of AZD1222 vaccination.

The CDR3 DNA is TGTGCCAGCAGCCTAACTGGGGCCTCTAGGCATTTT. It codes for CASSLTGASRHF. This sequence joins TRBV28 and TRBJ1-5; TRBD1 is a possible D gene (5 bases). The V end lost 6 bases, the J end lost 15 bases, and 18 bases lay between the germline ends. Germline CDR1 MDHEN, CDR2 SYDVKM. The CDR3 is 12 residues long.